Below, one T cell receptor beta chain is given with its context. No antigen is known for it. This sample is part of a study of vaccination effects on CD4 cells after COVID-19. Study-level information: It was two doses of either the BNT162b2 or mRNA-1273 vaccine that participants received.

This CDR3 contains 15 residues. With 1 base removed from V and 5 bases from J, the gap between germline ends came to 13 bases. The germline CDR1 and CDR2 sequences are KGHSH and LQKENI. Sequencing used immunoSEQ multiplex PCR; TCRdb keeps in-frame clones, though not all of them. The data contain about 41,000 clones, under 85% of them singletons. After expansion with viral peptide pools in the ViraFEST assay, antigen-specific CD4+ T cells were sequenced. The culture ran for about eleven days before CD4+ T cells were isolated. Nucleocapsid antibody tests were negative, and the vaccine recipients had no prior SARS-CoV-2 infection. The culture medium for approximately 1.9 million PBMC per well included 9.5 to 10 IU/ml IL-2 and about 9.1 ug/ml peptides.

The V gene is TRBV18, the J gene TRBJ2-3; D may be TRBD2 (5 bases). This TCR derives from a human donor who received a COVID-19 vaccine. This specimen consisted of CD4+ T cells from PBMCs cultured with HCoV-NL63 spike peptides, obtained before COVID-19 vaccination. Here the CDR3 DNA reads TGTGCCAGCTCACCACTGGACTCGGGAATAGATACGCAGTATTTT. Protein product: CASSPLDSGIDTQYF.